The 2 T cell receptor beta chains given below trace back to one sample, sequenced in a study of blood T cell repertoires in COVID-19. Only in-frame clones appear in the TCRdb table, and some are missing; sequencing was by immunoSEQ multiplex PCR. The data show 250,000 to 350,000 clones, 86% seen once. The sequencing input was peripheral blood. The receptors derive from a woman between 50 and 59 years old with acute or convalescent COVID-19.

This chain links TRBV9 with TRBJ2-1; TRBD2 is a possible D gene (5 bases). Trimming removed 4 bases from V and 0 bases from J, with 14 bases in between. Per germline, CDR1 SGDLS and CDR2 YYNGEE. The CDR3 spans 16 residues. CDR3 nucleotide sequence: TGTGCCAGCAGCCCCCGGGATCTAATCTCCTACAATGAGCAGTTCTTC. It yields the protein CASSPRDLISYNEQFF.

The CDR3 DNA reads as TGCAGCGCCGCCGGACAGAGTCCGGATTCACCCCTCCACTTT. Its protein is CSAAGQSPDSPLHF. V is TRBV29-1 and J is TRBJ1-6; a weak D match, TRBD1 (6 bases). CDR1 and CDR2 (germline): SQVTM, ANQGSEA. V was cut by 7 bases and J by 8 bases, with 18 bases left in between. CDR3 size: 14 residues.